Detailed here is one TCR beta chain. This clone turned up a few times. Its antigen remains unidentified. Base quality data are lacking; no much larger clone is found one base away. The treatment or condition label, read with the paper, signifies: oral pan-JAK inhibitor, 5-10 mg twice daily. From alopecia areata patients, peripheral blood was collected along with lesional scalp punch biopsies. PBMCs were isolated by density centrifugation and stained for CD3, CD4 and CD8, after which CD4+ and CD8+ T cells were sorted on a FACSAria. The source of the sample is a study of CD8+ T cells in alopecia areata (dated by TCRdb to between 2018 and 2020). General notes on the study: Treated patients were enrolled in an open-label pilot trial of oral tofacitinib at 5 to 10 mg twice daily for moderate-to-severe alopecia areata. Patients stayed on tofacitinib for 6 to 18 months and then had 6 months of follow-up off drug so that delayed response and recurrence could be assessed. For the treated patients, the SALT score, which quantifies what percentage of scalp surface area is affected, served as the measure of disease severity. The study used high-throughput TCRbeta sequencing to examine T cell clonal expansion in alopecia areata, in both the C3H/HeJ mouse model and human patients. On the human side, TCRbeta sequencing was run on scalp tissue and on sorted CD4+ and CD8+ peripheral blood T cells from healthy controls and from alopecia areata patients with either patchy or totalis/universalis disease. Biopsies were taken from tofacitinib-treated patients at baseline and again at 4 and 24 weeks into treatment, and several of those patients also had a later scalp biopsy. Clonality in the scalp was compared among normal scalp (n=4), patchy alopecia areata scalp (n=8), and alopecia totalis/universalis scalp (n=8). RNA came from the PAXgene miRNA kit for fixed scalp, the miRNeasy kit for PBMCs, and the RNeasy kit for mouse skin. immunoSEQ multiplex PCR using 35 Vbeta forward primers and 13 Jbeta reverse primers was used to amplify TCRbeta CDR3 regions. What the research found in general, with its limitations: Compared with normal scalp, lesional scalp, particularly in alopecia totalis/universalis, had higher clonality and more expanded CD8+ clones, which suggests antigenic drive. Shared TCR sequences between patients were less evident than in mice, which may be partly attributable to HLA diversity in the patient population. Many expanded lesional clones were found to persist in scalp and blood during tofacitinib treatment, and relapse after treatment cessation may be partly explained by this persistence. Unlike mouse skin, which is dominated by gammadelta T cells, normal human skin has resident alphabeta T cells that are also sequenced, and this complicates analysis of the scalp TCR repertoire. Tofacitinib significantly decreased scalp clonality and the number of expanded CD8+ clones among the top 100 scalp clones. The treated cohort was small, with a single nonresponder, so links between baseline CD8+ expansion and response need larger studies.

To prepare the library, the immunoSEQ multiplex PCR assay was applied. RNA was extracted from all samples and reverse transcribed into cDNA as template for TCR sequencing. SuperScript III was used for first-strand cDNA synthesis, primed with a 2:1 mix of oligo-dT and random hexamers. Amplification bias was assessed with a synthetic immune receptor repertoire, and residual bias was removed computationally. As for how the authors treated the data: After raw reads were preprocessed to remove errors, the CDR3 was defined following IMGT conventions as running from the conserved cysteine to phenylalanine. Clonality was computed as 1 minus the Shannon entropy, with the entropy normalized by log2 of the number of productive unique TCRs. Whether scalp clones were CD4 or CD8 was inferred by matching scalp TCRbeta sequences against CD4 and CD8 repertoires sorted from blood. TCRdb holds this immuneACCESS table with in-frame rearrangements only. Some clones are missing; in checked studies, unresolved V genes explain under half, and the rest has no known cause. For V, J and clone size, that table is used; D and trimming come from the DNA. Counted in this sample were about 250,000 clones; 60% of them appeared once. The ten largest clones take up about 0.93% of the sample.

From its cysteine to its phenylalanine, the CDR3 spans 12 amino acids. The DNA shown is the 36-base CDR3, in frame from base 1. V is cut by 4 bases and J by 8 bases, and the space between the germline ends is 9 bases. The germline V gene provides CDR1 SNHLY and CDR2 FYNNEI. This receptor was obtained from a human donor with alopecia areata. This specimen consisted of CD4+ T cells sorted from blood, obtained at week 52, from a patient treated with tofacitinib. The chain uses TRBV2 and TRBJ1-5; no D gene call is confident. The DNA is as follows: TGTGCCAGCAGTGCCGCCCTGGAGCCCCAGCATTTT. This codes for CASSAALEPQHF.